The clone carrying this TCR beta chain was detected once. Profiling relied on immunoSEQ multiplex PCR, and the TCRdb table lists in-frame clones only, not all of them. Found here are approximately 60,000 clones, approximately 86% of them singletons; the top ten hold approximately 5.1%. The data were taken from a study of technical replicates of blood from a few donors. This CDR3 is 14 amino acids long. Germline V gene lookup returns CDR1 MGHDK and CDR2 SYGVNS. V gave up 4 bases and J gave up 6 bases, with 10 bases separating them. Sequencing input: PBMCs. This receptor was obtained from a human donor in good health. Some clones in this sample may be carry-over from other donors' samples. The V gene is TRBV25-1, the J gene TRBJ1-6; no clear D gene. Here the CDR3 DNA reads TGTGCCAGCAGTGTTACAGAGTTTAATTCACCCCTCCACTTT. Its translation: CASSVTEFNSPLHF. Full variable domain (missing parts from reference TRBV25-1 and TRBJ1-6): EADIYQTPRYLVIGTGKKITLECSQTMGHDKMYWYQQDPGMELHLIHYSYGVNSTEKGDLSSESTVSRIRTEHFPLTLESARPSHTSQYLCASSVTEFNSPLHFGNGTRLTVT.